This T cell receptor beta chain was profiled in a study of shared clonotypes between healthy human individuals. Notes on the study in general: Rarefaction revealed incomplete sorted-subset sequencing despite large depth.

A note on this clone: Its antigen is as yet unknown.

The CDR3 is made up of 15 amino acids. The germline V gene encodes CDR1 KGHSH and CDR2 LQKENI. The V end was cut by 6 bases, the J end by 2 bases, with 16 bases between. Per sorted-subset replicate PCR, input was roughly 200 ng DNA, representing some 30,000 T cell genomes. Data came from immunoSEQ multiplex PCR; TCRdb stores just in-frame clones and leaves some out. There are under 2,500,000 clones in the sample; about 94% occur only once, and approximately 0.13% lies in the top ten. Healthy HIV-negative adults without recent acute infections or vaccinations served as donors. It was into CD45RA+ naive and CD45RA-negative memory subsets that the CD4+ cells were split.

This clonotype was obtained from a man younger than 35 in good health. The gene calls are TRBV18 and TRBJ1-2, with D perhaps TRBD1 (6 bases). Sequenced input: naive CD4+ T cells sorted from blood. Noted subset: CD45RA+ positively selected. The CDR3 nucleotides read TGTGCCAGCTCCCCGGGGGTACAGGGAAACTATGGCTACACCTTC. Its protein product is CASSPGVQGNYGYTF.